Shown below are 21 T cell receptor beta chains from a single sample sequenced in a study of Ad26.COV2.S vaccination and SARS-CoV-2 variants. The treatment denotes: approximately 18 received Ad26.COV2.S at low or high dose, single or two shots; 5 received placebo; per-sample allocation not given. After the first vaccine or placebo injection, samples were drawn on day 63. The protocol was immunoSEQ multiplex PCR, while the TCRdb copy is restricted to in-frame clones and leaves out a portion. The sample gives 300,000 to 350,000 clones, around 89% of which show up once; approximately 5% is in the top ten. Sequenced here: peripheral blood, sampled in a trial of Ad26.COV2.S vaccine versus placebo. Source of these receptors: a person aged 18-65 years who received the Ad26.COV2.S COVID-19 vaccine or a placebo.

The V and J genes are TRBV30 and TRBJ1-2; maybe TRBD1 (5 bases). The CDR3 has 13 residues. CDR1 GTSNPN and CDR2 SVGIG come from the germline V gene (reference sequence). V was clipped by 4 bases and J by 5 bases, with 14 bases between them. The DNA for the CDR3 is TGTGCCTGGAACCTGGGACCGTCATATGGCTACACCTTC. Residues: CAWNLGPSYGYTF.

The chain uses TRBV18 and TRBJ1-1, with D perhaps matching TRBD1 (5 bases). Trimming stripped 1 base from V and 4 bases from J, with 10 bases between. This CDR3 contains 14 residues. From germline, CDR1 is KGHSH and CDR2 LQKENI. In DNA form, the CDR3 reads TGTGCCAGCTCACCACGCGGCAGGGCCACTGAAGCTTTCTTT. It yields the protein CASSPRGRATEAFF. Based on the CDR3 plus reference TRBV18 and TRBJ1-1, the full variable domain is NAGVMQNPRHLVRRRGQEARLRCSPMKGHSHVYWYRQLPEEGLKFMVYLQKENIIDESGMPKERFSAEFPKEGPSILRIQQVVRGDSAAYFCASSPRGRATEAFFGQGTRLTVV.

The CDR3 region is CASSLVGLGQETQYF. CDR3 nucleotides: TGTGCCAGCAGCTTGGTGGGACTAGGACAAGAGACCCAGTACTTC. The chain is built from TRBV5-6 and TRBJ2-5; 8 bases are shared with TRBD2. CDR1 SGHDT and CDR2 YYEEEE come from the germline V gene. V shed 0 bases, J shed 2 bases, and the junction held 3 bases outside the gene matches. The CDR3 loop spans 15 amino acids.

The CDR3 here is CASSADPGLVDTQYF. The DNA for the CDR3 is TGCGCCAGCAGCGCTGATCCGGGACTGGTAGATACGCAGTATTTT. V usage is TRBV5-1 and J usage is TRBJ2-3; a possible D gene is TRBD2 (6 bases). CDR3 length: 15 amino acids. V was cut by 4 bases and J by 5 bases, with 17 bases left in between. Germline lookup yields CDR1 SGHRS and CDR2 YFSETQ. The entire variable domain, with the rest obtained from reference TRBV5-1 and TRBJ2-3, is as follows: KAGVTQTPRYLIKTRGQQVTLSCSPISGHRSVSWYQQTPGQGLQFLFEYFSETQRNKGNFPGRFSGRQFSNSRSEMNVSTLELGDSALYLCASSADPGLVDTQYFGPGTRLTVL.

The CDR3 sequence is CASSFPVNSPLHF. For the CDR3, the DNA is TGTGCCAGCAGCTTTCCTGTGAATTCACCCCTCCACTTT. V gene TRBV7-2 combines with J gene TRBJ1-6, with D uncertain. Germline-derived CDR1 and CDR2 are SGHTA and FQGNSA. This CDR3 is built from 13 residues. The V gene lost 3 bases and the J gene lost 7 bases, with 7 bases spanning the gap.

J is TRBJ2-7 and V is TRBV27, with unresolved D. The CDR3 contains 12 residues. The V and J ends lost 5 bases and 2 bases respectively, with 7 bases between them. Germline V gives CDR1 MNHEY, CDR2 SMNVEV (reference sequence). The CDR3: CASSAGPYEQYF. For the CDR3, the DNA is TGTGCCAGCAGTGCAGGCCCCTACGAGCAGTACTTC.

This clone was recorded at least ten times. Other nucleotide sequences in the sample specify the same CDR3. This chain joins TRBV6-6 and TRBJ1-1, with D possibly matching TRBD1 (5 bases). Germline V gives CDR1 MNHNY, CDR2 SVGAGI (reference sequence). There are 14 residues in the CDR3. Between the trimmed V and J ends, which lost 5 bases and 0 bases, there was a span of 10 bases. The CDR3 spells CASSDGGLNTEAFF. CDR3 sequence (DNA): TGTGCCAGCAGTGACGGGGGGTTGAACACTGAAGCTTTCTTT.

V gene TRBV7-9 combines with J gene TRBJ1-1, with D possibly matching TRBD1 (5 bases). Germline values: CDR1 SEHNR, CDR2 FQNEAQ (reference sequence). The V and J ends lost 4 bases and 3 bases respectively, with 12 bases between them. This CDR3 has 14 residues. The CDR3 DNA reads TGTGCCAGCAGCTCCTATCCGACAGACACTGAAGCTTTCTTT. Protein product: CASSSYPTDTEAFF.

V gene TRBV6-1 combines with J gene TRBJ2-7; D gene unclear. Germline CDR1 MNHNS, CDR2 SASEGT. The CDR3 contains 14 residues. Trimming took off 1 base at V and 0 bases at J, with 7 bases between the two ends. This CDR3 is CASSEDRNSYEQYF. The CDR3 DNA reads TGTGCCAGCAGTGAAGACCGTAACTCCTACGAGCAGTACTTC.

CDR3 sequence reads: CASSLTDATYEQYF. The CDR3 DNA reads TGTGCCAGCAGCTTAACAGATGCTACCTACGAGCAGTACTTC. This sequence joins TRBV11-2 and TRBJ2-7; D not resolved. The CDR3 has 14 amino acids. V gave up 2 bases and J gave up 2 bases, with 10 bases separating them. CDR1 is SGHAT and CDR2 is FQNNGV in the germline V gene.

CDR3 in DNA: TGTGCCAGCAGCCAAGGCCAGGCTAATAGCAATCAGCCCCAGCATTTT. Residues: CASSQGQANSNQPQHF. This chain links TRBV16 with TRBJ1-5, with no clear D. The CDR3 sequence is 16 residues long. V was clipped by 2 bases and J by 0 bases, with 11 bases between them. Germline CDR1 reads KGHSY; CDR2 reads FQNENV. Full variable domain (outside the CDR3, taken from reference TRBV16 and TRBJ1-5): GEEVAQTPKHLVRGEGQKAKLYCAPIKGHSYVFWYQQVLKNEFKFLISFQNENVFDETGMPKERFSAKCLPNSPCSLEIQATKLEDSAVYFCASSQGQANSNQPQHFGDGTRLSIL.

The genes are TRBV30 and TRBJ1-1; 10 bases are a match to TRBD1. CDR1 and CDR2 (germline): GTSNPN, SVGIG (reference sequence). The CDR3 sequence is 14 residues long. The V gene end was trimmed by 1 base and the J gene end by 3 bases; junction bases not matched to a gene: 2. This chain's CDR3 is CAWSDGTGDTEAFF. The CDR3 DNA reads as TGTGCCTGGAGTGATGGGACAGGGGACACTGAAGCTTTCTTT.

The rearrangement joins TRBV19 to TRBJ1-1; 7 bases agree with TRBD1. Germline CDR1 and CDR2: LNHDA and SQIVND (reference sequence). This CDR3 comprises 13 residues. With V trimmed by 2 bases and J by 4 bases, 1 base remained unmatched. CDR3 loop: CASSINRGTEAFF. The CDR3 DNA is TGTGCCAGTAGTATAAACAGGGGCACTGAAGCTTTCTTT. The full variable domain, in which reference TRBV19 and TRBJ1-1 provide the parts outside the CDR3, is DGGITQSPKYLFRKEGQNVTLSCEQNLNHDAMYWYRQDPGQGLRLIYYSQIVNDFQKGDIAEGYSVSREKKESFPLTVTSAQKNPTAFYLCASSINRGTEAFFGQGTRLTVV.

The chain has TRBV21-1 and TRBJ2-7; no DNA check was done on the table's D call, TRBD2. TRBV21-1 is tagged as a pseudogene. The CDR3 totals 19 residues. The CDR3 loop reads CASSKETTSGPNIAYEQYF. The CDR3, as DNA: TGTGCCAGCAGCAAAGAGACGACTAGCGGGCCAAATATCGCCTACGAGCAGTACTTC.

The V gene is TRBV27, the J gene TRBJ2-5, with 12 bases aligning to TRBD2. Losses at the gene ends were 7 bases for V and 5 bases for J; bases not matched to a gene: 8. Germline V gene lookup returns CDR1 MNHEY and CDR2 SMNVEV (reference sequence). The CDR3 sequence is 15 residues long. CDR3 DNA: TGTGCCAGCAATCTAGCGGGAGGGCCGGAGGAGACCCAGTACTTC. As protein: CASNLAGGPEETQYF.

The V call is TRBV29-1, the J call TRBJ2-1; 8 bases fit TRBD1. Germline-derived CDR1 and CDR2 are SQVTM and ANQGSEA. This CDR3 contains 15 residues. V shed 1 base, J shed 0 bases, and the junction held 2 bases outside the gene matches. In nucleotides, the CDR3 is TGCAGCGTTGAAGGAACAGGGGGCTCCTACAATGAGCAGTTCTTC. It yields the protein CSVEGTGGSYNEQFF.

This chain uses TRBV7-2 with TRBJ2-5; perhaps TRBD2 as D (6 bases). CDR3 length: 13 residues. Germline CDR1 and CDR2: SGHTA and FQGNSA. Deletions cut 5 bases from V and 2 bases from J, with 9 bases between. CDR3 sequence (DNA): TGTGCCAGCAGCCGGGGGAGGCAAGAGACCCAGTACTTC. Its protein product is CASSRGRQETQYF.

This chain links TRBV7-9 with TRBJ2-7; possibly TRBD1 for D (6 bases). Trimming took off 2 bases at V and 7 bases at J, with 9 bases between the two ends. Germline V lookup: CDR1 SEHNR, CDR2 FQNEAQ (reference sequence). This CDR3 has 12 residues. The CDR3 protein is CASSLLGTEQYF. In nucleotides, the CDR3 is TGTGCCAGCAGCTTACTAGGGACAGAGCAGTACTTC. The full variable domain, in which reference TRBV7-9 and TRBJ2-7 provide the parts outside the CDR3, is DTGVSQNPRHKITKRGQNVTFRCDPISEHNRLYWYRQTLGQGPEFLTYFQNEAQLEKSRLLSDRFSAERPKGSFSTLEIQRTEQGDSAMYLCASSLLGTEQYFGPGTRLTVT.

The J gene is TRBJ2-7, the V gene TRBV24-1; 9 bases are a match to TRBD1. V lost 5 bases and J lost 5; bases outside the gene matches: 6. The length of the CDR3 is 14 residues. Per the germline V gene, CDR1 is KGHDR and CDR2 is SFDVKD. CDR3 sequence (DNA): TGTGCCACCAGTGGACGAACAGGGGGCAACGAGCAGTACTTC. Translating it yields CATSGRTGGNEQYF.

The CDR3 loop reads CASSLYYRSNTVTGELFF. The CDR3 DNA reads as TGTGCCAGCAGTTTATATTACAGGTCGAACACGGTGACCGGGGAGCTGTTTTTT. The chain uses TRBV28 and TRBJ2-2; D perhaps matches TRBD1 (5 bases). The length of the CDR3 is 18 residues. Germline V gene data show CDR1 as MDHEN and CDR2 as SYDVKM. V was cut by 1 base and J by 5 bases, with 20 bases left in between.

The V call is TRBV29-1, the J call TRBJ2-5; D not certain. V lost 3 bases and J 2 bases, leaving 19 bases between the germline ends. This CDR3 has 16 residues. CDR1 is SQVTM, CDR2 ANQGSEA, per germline. CDR3 amino acids: CSVERPHRLRQETQYF. The CDR3 nucleotides are TGCAGCGTTGAGCGGCCCCACAGATTAAGACAAGAGACCCAGTACTTC.